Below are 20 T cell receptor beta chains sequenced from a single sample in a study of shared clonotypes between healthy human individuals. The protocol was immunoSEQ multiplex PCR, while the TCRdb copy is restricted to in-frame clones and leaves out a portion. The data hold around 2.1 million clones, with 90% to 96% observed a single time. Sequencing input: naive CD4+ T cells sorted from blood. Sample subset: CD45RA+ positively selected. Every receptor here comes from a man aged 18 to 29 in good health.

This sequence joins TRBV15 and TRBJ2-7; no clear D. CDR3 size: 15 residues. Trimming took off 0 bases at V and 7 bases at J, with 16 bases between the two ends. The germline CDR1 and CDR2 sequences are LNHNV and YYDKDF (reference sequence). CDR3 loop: CATSRDTLGKWEQYF. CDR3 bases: TGTGCCACCAGCAGAGATACTCTAGGCAAGTGGGAGCAGTACTTC.

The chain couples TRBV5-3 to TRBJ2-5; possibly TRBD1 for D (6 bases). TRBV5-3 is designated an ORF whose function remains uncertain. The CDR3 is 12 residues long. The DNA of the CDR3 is TGTGCTAATTGGGGCAGGGGAGAGACCCAGTACTTC. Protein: CANWGRGETQYF.

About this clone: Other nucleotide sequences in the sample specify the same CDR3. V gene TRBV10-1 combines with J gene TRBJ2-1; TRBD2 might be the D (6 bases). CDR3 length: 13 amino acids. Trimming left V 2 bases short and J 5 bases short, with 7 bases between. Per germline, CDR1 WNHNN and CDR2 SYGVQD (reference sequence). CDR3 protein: CASSEGGNNEQFF. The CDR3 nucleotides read TGCGCCAGCAGTGAGGGAGGGAACAATGAGCAGTTCTTC.

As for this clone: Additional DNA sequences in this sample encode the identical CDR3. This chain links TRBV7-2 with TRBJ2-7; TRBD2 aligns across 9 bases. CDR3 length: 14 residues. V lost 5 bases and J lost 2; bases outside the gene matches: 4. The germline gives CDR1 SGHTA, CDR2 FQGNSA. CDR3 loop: CASSRLAGPYEQYF. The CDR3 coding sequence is TGTGCCAGCAGCCGGCTAGCGGGACCCTACGAGCAGTACTTC. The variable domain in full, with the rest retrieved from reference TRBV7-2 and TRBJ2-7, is GAGVSQSPSNKVTEKGKDVELRCDPISGHTALYWYRQSLGQGLEFLIYFQGNSAPDKSGLPSDRFSAERTGGSVSTLTIQRTQQEDSAVYLCASSRLAGPYEQYFGPGTRLTVT.

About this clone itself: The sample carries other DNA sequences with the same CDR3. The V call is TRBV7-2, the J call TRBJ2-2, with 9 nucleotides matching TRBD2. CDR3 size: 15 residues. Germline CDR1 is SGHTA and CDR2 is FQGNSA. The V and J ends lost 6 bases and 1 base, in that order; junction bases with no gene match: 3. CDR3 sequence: CASSSSGVNTGELFF. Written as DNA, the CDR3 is TGTGCCAGCAGTTCTAGCGGGGTGAACACCGGGGAGCTGTTTTTT. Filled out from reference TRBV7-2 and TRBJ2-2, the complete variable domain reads GAGVSQSPSNKVTEKGKDVELRCDPISGHTALYWYRQSLGQGLEFLIYFQGNSAPDKSGLPSDRFSAERTGGSVSTLTIQRTQQEDSAVYLCASSSSGVNTGELFFGEGSRLTVL.

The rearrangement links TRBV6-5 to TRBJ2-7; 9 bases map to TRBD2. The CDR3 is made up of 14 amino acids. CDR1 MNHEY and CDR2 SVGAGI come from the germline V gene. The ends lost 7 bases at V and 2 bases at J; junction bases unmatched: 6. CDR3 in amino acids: CASTRGGGAYEQYF. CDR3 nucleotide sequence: TGTGCCAGCACCCGTGGCGGGGGGGCCTACGAGCAGTACTTC.

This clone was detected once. This CDR3 reads CAISREDLYNEQFF. As DNA, the CDR3 is TGTGCCATCAGTCGAGAAGACCTCTACAATGAGCAGTTCTTC. The chain joins TRBV10-3 to TRBJ2-1; no definite D call. From germline, CDR1 is ENHRY and CDR2 SYGVKD. This CDR3 region has 14 residues. V dropped 5 bases and J dropped 3 bases, with 11 bases sitting between them.

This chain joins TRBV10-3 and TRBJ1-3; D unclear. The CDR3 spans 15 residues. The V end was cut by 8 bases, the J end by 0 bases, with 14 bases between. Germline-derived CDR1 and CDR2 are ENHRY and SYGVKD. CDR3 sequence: CAIVEGLSSGNTIYF. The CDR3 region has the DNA TGTGCCATCGTCGAGGGATTAAGCTCTGGAAACACCATATATTTT.

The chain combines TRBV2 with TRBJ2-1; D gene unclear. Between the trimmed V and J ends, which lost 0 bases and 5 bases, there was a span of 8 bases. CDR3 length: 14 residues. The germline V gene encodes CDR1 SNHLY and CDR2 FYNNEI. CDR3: CASSEALRDNEQFF. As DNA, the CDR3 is TGTGCCAGCAGTGAAGCGCTTAGGGACAATGAGCAGTTCTTC.

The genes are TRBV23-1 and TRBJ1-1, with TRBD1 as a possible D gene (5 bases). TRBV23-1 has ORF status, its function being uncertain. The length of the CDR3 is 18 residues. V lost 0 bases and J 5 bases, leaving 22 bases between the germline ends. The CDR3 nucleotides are TGCGCCAGCAGTCAATCGGGTGCGGGGAGAACGGGGGGAACTGAAGCTTTCTTT. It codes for CASSQSGAGRTGGTEAFF.

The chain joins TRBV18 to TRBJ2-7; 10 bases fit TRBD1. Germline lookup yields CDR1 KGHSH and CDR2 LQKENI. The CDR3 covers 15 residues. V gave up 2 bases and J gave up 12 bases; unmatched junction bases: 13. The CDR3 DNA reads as TGTGCCAGCTCACCAGCCGGGACAGGGGTCCGCGATCTGTACTTC. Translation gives CASSPAGTGVRDLYF.

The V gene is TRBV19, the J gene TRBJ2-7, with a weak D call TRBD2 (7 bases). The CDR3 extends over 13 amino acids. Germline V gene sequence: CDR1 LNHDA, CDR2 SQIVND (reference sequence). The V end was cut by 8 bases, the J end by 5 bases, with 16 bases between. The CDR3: CASSLGGGNEQYF. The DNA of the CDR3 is TGTGCCAGTTCTTTGGGAGGGGGTAACGAGCAGTACTTC.

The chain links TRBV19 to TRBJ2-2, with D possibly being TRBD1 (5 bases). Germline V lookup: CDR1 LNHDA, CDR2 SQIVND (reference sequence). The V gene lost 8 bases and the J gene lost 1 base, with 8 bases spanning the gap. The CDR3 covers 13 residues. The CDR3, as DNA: TGTGCCAGTTGCACAGGGAACACCGGGGAGCTGTTTTTT. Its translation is CASCTGNTGELFF.

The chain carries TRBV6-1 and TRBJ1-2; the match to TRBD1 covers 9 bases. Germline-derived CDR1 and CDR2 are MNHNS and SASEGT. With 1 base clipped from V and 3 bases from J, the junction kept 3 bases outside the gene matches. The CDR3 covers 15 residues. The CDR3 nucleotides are TGTGCCAGCAGTGAAGGGGGACAGGGTCACTATGGCTACACCTTC. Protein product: CASSEGGQGHYGYTF.

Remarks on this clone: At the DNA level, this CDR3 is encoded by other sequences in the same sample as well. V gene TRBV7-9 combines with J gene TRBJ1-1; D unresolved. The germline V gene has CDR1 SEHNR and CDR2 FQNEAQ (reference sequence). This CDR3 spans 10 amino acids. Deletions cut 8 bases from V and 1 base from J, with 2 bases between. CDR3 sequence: CASRNTEAFF. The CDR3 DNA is TGTGCCAGCCGGAACACTGAAGCTTTCTTT.

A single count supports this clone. CDR3 residues: CASSQESYPTGRGFYGYTF. CDR3 DNA sequence: TGCGCCAGCAGCCAAGAATCTTACCCGACAGGCCGGGGGTTCTATGGCTACACCTTC. The chain is built from TRBV4-1 and TRBJ1-2; D is perhaps TRBD1 (6 bases). V lost 0 bases and J lost 4, with 24 bases in between. The CDR3 is made up of 19 amino acids. Germline CDR1 and CDR2: MGHRA and YSYEKL.

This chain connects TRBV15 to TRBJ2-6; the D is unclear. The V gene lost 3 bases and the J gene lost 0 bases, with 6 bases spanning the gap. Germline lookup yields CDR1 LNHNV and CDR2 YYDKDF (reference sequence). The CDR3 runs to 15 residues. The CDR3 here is CATSSKVSGANVLTF. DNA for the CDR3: TGTGCCACCAGCAGCAAGGTCTCTGGGGCCAACGTCCTGACTTTC.

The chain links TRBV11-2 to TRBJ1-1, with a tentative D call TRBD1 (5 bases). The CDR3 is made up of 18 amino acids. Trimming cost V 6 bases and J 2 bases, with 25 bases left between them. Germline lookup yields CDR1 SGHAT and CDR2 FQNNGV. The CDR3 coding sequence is TGTGCCAGCAGTACACCTGGCGGGTTTGGGGGATTCAACACTGAAGCTTTCTTT. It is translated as CASSTPGGFGGFNTEAFF.

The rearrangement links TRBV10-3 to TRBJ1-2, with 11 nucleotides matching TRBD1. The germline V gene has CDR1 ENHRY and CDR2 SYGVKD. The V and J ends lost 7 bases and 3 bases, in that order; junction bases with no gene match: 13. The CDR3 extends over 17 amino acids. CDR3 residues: CAINLGQGAGSDYGYTF. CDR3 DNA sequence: TGTGCCATCAACCTAGGACAGGGGGCAGGCTCGGACTATGGCTACACCTTC.

The chain's CDR3 is CASSEARTGQTAGQPQHF. For the CDR3, the DNA is TGTGCCAGCAGTGAAGCTAGGACGGGTCAAACAGCGGGGCAGCCCCAGCATTTT. The V gene is TRBV6-1, the J gene TRBJ1-5; D is ambiguous. V dropped 0 bases and J dropped 7 bases, with 22 bases sitting between them. The length of the CDR3 is 18 residues. Germline V gives CDR1 MNHNS, CDR2 SASEGT.